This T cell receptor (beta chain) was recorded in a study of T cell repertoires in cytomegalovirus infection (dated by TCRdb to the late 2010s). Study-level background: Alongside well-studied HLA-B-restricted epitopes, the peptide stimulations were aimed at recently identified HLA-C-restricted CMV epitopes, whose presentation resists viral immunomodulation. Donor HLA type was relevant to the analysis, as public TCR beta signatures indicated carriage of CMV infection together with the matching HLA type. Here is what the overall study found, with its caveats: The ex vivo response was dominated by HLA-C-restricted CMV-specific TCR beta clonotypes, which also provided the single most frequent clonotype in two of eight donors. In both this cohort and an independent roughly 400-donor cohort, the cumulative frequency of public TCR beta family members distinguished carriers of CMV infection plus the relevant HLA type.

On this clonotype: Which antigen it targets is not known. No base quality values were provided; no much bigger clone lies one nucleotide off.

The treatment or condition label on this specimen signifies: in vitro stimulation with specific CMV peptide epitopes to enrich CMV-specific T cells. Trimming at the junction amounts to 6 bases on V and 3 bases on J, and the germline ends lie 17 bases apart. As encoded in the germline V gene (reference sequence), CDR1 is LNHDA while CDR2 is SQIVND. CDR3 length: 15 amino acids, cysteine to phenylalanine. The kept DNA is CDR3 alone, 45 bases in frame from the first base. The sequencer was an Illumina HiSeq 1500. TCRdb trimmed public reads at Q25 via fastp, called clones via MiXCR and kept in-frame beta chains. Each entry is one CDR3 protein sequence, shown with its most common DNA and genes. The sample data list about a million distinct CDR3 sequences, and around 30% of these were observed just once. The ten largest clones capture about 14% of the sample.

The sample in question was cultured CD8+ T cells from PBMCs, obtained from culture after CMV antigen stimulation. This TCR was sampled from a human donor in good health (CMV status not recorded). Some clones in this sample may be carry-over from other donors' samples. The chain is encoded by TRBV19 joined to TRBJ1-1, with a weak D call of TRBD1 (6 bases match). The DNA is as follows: TGTGCCAGTAGCCCGACAGGAGAAATAGACACTGAAGCTTTCTTT. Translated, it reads CASSPTGEIDTEAFF.